This TCR beta chain originates from a study of cytomegalovirus exposure and HLA in healthy donors. Vbeta (60) and Jbeta (13) primers were used in the PCR. The data were produced by immunoSEQ multiplex PCR, yet TCRdb's version contains in-frame clones alone and is incomplete. The table lists 110,000 to 150,000 clones, roughly 70% of them singletons. The CDR3 runs to 15 residues. Germline CDR1 SGHVS, CDR2 FQNEAQ. The junction had 7 bases not matched to a gene; V was cut back by 5 bases and J by 3 bases. The J gene is TRBJ1-1, the V gene TRBV7-8; 9 bases are a match to TRBD1. This TCR came from a man aged 30 to 39 in good health and CMV-seronegative. The material sequenced was PBMCs. CDR3 nucleotides: TGTGCCAGCAGCCGCAAGGGACAGGGTGACACTGAAGCTTTCTTT. Its protein is CASSRKGQGDTEAFF.